This T cell receptor beta chain was found in a study of blood T cell repertoires in COVID-19. Overall study: Whether acute or convalescent, the COVID-19 samples came from the United States, Italy and Spain. The cDNA or gDNA used as material had been derived from T cells, B-cell-depleted T cells, or PBMCs.

This clone was observed a handful of times. Original handling: Estimates of nucleated cell counts were drawn from the amplification of reference gene primers. The assay was immunoSEQ multiplex PCR, and TCRdb's table has in-frame clones only and misses some. That table furnishes V, J and clone size, whereas the DNA furnished D and trimming. The top ten hold more than 7% of the sample, which has around 60,000 clones, 75% to 85% seen once. The CDR3 loop spans 12 amino acids. V was pared by 8 bases and J by 9 bases, with 14 bases between. Germline lookup yields CDR1 MNHEY and CDR2 SVGAGI. The clonotype comes from a man between 60 and 75 years old with acute or convalescent COVID-19. The chain combines TRBV6-5 with TRBJ1-5; possible D gene TRBD1, 5 bases. Source material: peripheral blood. This CDR3 reads CASGFPGGPQHF. CDR3 sequence (DNA): TGTGCCAGCGGATTTCCCGGGGGGCCCCAGCATTTT.